Listed here are 26 T cell receptor beta chains from one sample, sequenced in a study of blood T cell repertoires in COVID-19. Libraries were prepared by immunoSEQ multiplex PCR; TCRdb keeps only in-frame clonotypes and omits some of them. Of 250,000 or so clones listed, approximately 85% are singletons. Sequenced: PBMCs or T cells enriched from blood (not recorded which). The receptors shown here come from a woman in her 50s who had been exposed to COVID-19.

The V and J genes are TRBV2 and TRBJ2-3; 8 nucleotides match TRBD2. The germline V gene has CDR1 SNHLY and CDR2 FYNNEI. CDR3 length equals 15 residues. After removal of 7 bases from V and 5 bases from J, the junction contained 11 bases not matched to a gene. The chain's CDR3 is CASTLSGGGGDTQYF. CDR3 nucleotide sequence: TGTGCCAGCACCCTGAGCGGGGGTGGGGGAGATACGCAGTATTTT.

The gene calls are TRBV12-3 or TRBV12-4 and TRBJ2-1; D possibly corresponds to TRBD1 (5 bases). This CDR3 contains 12 residues. V dropped 5 bases and J dropped 10 bases, with 12 bases sitting between them. For the CDR3, the DNA is TGTGCCAGCAGTCGATCAGGGTGGGAGCAGTTCTTC. It codes for CASSRSGWEQFF.

This chain links TRBV29-1 with TRBJ1-2, with a tentative D call TRBD1 (6 bases). This CDR3 has 12 residues. Germline lookup yields CDR1 SQVTM and CDR2 ANQGSEA. V was trimmed by 4 bases and J by 5 bases, leaving 11 bases between them. CDR3: CSVVDRMYGYTF. The DNA of the CDR3 is TGCAGCGTTGTTGACAGGATGTATGGCTACACCTTC. Using reference TRBV29-1 and TRBJ1-2 for the parts outside the CDR3, the full variable domain is SAVISQKPSRDICQRGTSLTIQCQVDSQVTMMFWYRQQPGQSLTLIATANQGSEATYESGFVIDKFPISRPNLTFSTLTVSNMSPEDSSIYLCSVVDRMYGYTFGSGTRLTVV.

Concerning this clone itself: Lacking the conserved final phenylalanine or tryptophan, this CDR3 likely reflects a read error. The limits of the CDR3 on the DNA are not certain, so only TCRdb's listed CDR3 is given. V gene TRBV5-3 combines with J gene TRBJ2-4; the table calls TRBD1, which could not be checked here. TRBV5-3 is an open reading frame whose function is uncertain. Counting both end residues, the CDR3 totals 12 amino acids. The CDR3 protein is CARTYPVDREEV.

The chain carries TRBV18 and TRBJ1-6, with a tentative D call TRBD1 (6 bases). Germline lookup yields CDR1 KGHSH and CDR2 LQKENI. Trimming removed 3 bases from V and 7 bases from J, with 10 bases in between. The CDR3 totals 14 residues. DNA for the CDR3: TGTGCCAGCTCACCCGGACAGACGAATTCACCCCTCCACTTT. Its translation is CASSPGQTNSPLHF.

V usage is TRBV12-3 or TRBV12-4 and J usage is TRBJ2-1; TRBD2 matches at 11 bases. V shed 3 bases, J shed 9 bases, and the junction held 1 base outside the gene matches. This CDR3 comprises 13 residues. The CDR3, as DNA: TGTGCCAGCAGTTTTCTAGCGGGGGGTGAGCAGTTCTTC. This codes for CASSFLAGGEQFF.

The rearrangement joins TRBV7-9 to TRBJ2-5; TRBD2 agrees at 8 bases. Germline CDR1 reads SEHNR; CDR2 reads FQNEAQ (reference sequence). This CDR3 has 16 amino acids. J lost 6 bases, V lost 1 base, and 10 bases had no gene match. The CDR3 DNA sequence: TGTGCCAGCAGCTTAGACGGGGGGGCATTCGGGAAGACCCAGTACTTC. The encoded protein is CASSLDGGAFGKTQYF. The full variable domain, completed using reference TRBV7-9 and TRBJ2-5, is DTGVSQNPRHKITKRGQNVTFRCDPISEHNRLYWYRQTLGQGPEFLTYFQNEAQLEKSRLLSDRFSAERPKGSFSTLEIQRTEQGDSAMYLCASSLDGGAFGKTQYFGPGTRLLVL.

The chain carries TRBV7-9 and TRBJ2-5; tentative D call: TRBD2 (5 bases). The germline V and J ends were trimmed by 7 bases and 5 bases, with 14 bases remaining between them. The germline V gene encodes CDR1 SEHNR and CDR2 FQNEAQ (reference sequence). CDR3 length equals 13 residues. The CDR3 DNA follows: TGTGCCAGCAACCCCTCCGGACTCGAGACCCAGTACTTC. Translating gives CASNPSGLETQYF.

J is TRBJ2-2 and V is TRBV11-3; 10 nucleotides line up with TRBD1. Germline trimming cut 5 bases from V and 3 bases from J; bases unmatched to any gene: 3. The CDR3 has 15 amino acids. Germline V gene data show CDR1 as SGHNT and CDR2 as YENEEA. In nucleotides, the CDR3 is TGTGCCAGCAGCCGGGACAGGGGCGACACCGGGGAGCTGTTTTTT. This codes for CASSRDRGDTGELFF.

The genes are TRBV5-4 and TRBJ2-1; unclear D gene. Germline V gives CDR1 SGHNT, CDR2 YYREEE (reference sequence). The ends were cut back, 4 bases at V and 9 bases at J, with 17 bases in the middle. This CDR3 is built from 14 residues. The CDR3 loop is CASSPTPRPSEQFF. CDR3 in DNA: TGTGCCAGCAGCCCGACACCCCGCCCCAGTGAGCAGTTCTTC.

The rearrangement joins TRBV15 to TRBJ2-5; D gene uncertain. CDR1 LNHNV and CDR2 YYDKDF come from the germline V gene (reference sequence). V lost 0 bases and J lost 2, with 10 bases in between. The CDR3 runs 15 residues. The CDR3 here is CATSRDLAVQETQYF. CDR3 coding DNA: TGTGCCACCAGCAGAGATTTGGCAGTACAAGAGACCCAGTACTTC.

The V gene is TRBV2, the J gene TRBJ1-6; D might be TRBD1 (6 bases). The CDR3 sequence is 16 residues long. Germline values: CDR1 SNHLY, CDR2 FYNNEI. Trimming pared 6 bases from V and 5 bases from J, leaving 17 bases between. CDR3 DNA: TGTGCCAGCAGGGCCTCGGGCAGGGGCGATAATTCACCCCTCCACTTT. Amino acids: CASRASGRGDNSPLHF.

The J gene is TRBJ1-2, the V gene TRBV28, with 7 bases aligning to TRBD1. V dropped 4 bases and J dropped 4; count of bases not matched to a gene: 3. The CDR3 spans 13 residues. The germline gives CDR1 MDHEN, CDR2 SYDVKM. CDR3 sequence: CASSSDRVYGYTF. The CDR3 DNA sequence: TGTGCCAGCAGTTCCGACAGGGTCTATGGCTACACCTTC.

The rearrangement uses TRBV7-2 and TRBJ2-1; 10 nucleotides align to TRBD2. Germline V gene sequence: CDR1 SGHTA, CDR2 FQGNSA. This CDR3 is 16 amino acids long. Trimming at V came to 1 base and at J to 5 bases, leaving 5 bases not matched to a gene. This CDR3 reads CASSLVASGGNNEQFF. For the CDR3, the DNA is TGTGCCAGCAGCTTAGTTGCTAGCGGGGGAAACAATGAGCAGTTCTTC.

The gene calls are TRBV19 and TRBJ1-1, with 9 bases matching TRBD1. Germline-derived CDR1 and CDR2 are LNHDA and SQIVND (reference sequence). The CDR3 spans 14 residues. Trimming cost V 4 bases and J 5 bases; bases outside gene matches: 5. The CDR3 DNA is TGTGCCAGTAGTAAACAGGGGGCGCGTACTGAAGCTTTCTTT. Amino acid sequence: CASSKQGARTEAFF.

The chain couples TRBV12-3 or TRBV12-4 to TRBJ2-1; the match to TRBD1 covers 9 bases. V trimming: 3 bases; J trimming: 9 bases; junction bases outside the gene matches: 3. The CDR3 consists of 13 residues. The CDR3 here is CASSFGQGTEQFF. CDR3 DNA: TGTGCCAGCAGTTTTGGACAGGGGACTGAGCAGTTCTTC.

In its sample, this clone was seen once. The chain links TRBV28 to TRBJ1-2; D might be TRBD1 (6 bases). Between the trimmed V and J ends, which lost 10 bases and 4 bases, there was a span of 16 bases. CDR3 size: 13 residues. Germline CDR1 MDHEN, CDR2 SYDVKM. For the CDR3, the DNA is TGTGCCACCATCGGTCAGGGGCCCTATGGCTACACCTTC. It specifies CATIGQGPYGYTF.

The chain uses TRBV18 and TRBJ2-2, with 9 bases that match TRBD1. CDR3 size: 17 residues. Germline loops: CDR1 KGHSH, CDR2 LQKENI. V lost 3 bases to trimming and J lost 6 bases; unmatched junction nucleotides: 11. This CDR3 is CASSPQGQGLLAGELFF. The CDR3 bases are TGTGCCAGCTCACCGCAAGGACAGGGGCTTTTGGCCGGGGAGCTGTTTTTT.

In regard to this clone: This CDR3 is also generated by other DNA sequences in the sample. The rearrangement joins TRBV5-1 to TRBJ2-1; D not certain. This CDR3 is built from 12 residues. Between the trimmed V and J ends, which lost 2 bases and 7 bases, there was a span of 7 bases. CDR1 is SGHRS, CDR2 YFSETQ, per germline. The CDR3 loop reads CASSLAPNEQFF. The DNA of the CDR3 is TGCGCCAGCAGCTTAGCTCCTAATGAGCAGTTCTTC.

The V and J genes are TRBV7-9 and TRBJ1-1; 8 bases match TRBD1. The germline gives CDR1 SEHNR, CDR2 FQNEAQ (reference sequence). V trimming: 3 bases; J trimming: 9 bases; junction bases outside the gene matches: 24. The CDR3 spans 19 residues. As DNA, the CDR3 is TGTGCCAGCAGCTTTGAACGGATCGGACAGGGAACAAGCCGCTCAAAAGCTTTCTTT. This encodes CASSFERIGQGTSRSKAFF. Drawing the rest from reference TRBV7-9 and TRBJ1-1, the complete variable domain is DTGVSQNPRHKITKRGQNVTFRCDPISEHNRLYWYRQTLGQGPEFLTYFQNEAQLEKSRLLSDRFSAERPKGSFSTLEIQRTEQGDSAMYLCASSFERIGQGTSRSKAFFGQGTRLTVV.

The genes are TRBV25-1 and TRBJ1-2; the D gene is possibly TRBD1 (6 bases). The germline CDR1 and CDR2 sequences are MGHDK and SYGVNS. Trimming cost V 7 bases and J 8 bases, with 14 bases left between them. This CDR3 is 12 amino acids long. Here the CDR3 DNA reads TGTGCCAGCACGGGGGGCGCCGGAGGCTACACCTTC. As protein: CASTGGAGGYTF.

The rearrangement joins TRBV7-2 to TRBJ2-3; a weak D match, TRBD2 (5 bases). The V end lost 4 bases, the J end lost 2 bases, and 19 bases lay between the germline ends. The CDR3 is 17 residues long. Germline lookup yields CDR1 SGHTA and CDR2 FQGNSA. The CDR3 DNA is TGTGCCAGCAGCTCTCGACGGACTGCAACTAACACAGATACGCAGTATTTT. It is translated as CASSSRRTATNTDTQYF.

The chain joins TRBV28 to TRBJ1-5; D possibly corresponds to TRBD1 (6 bases). CDR1 MDHEN and CDR2 SYDVKM come from the germline V gene. The V and J ends lost 6 bases and 9 bases respectively, with 27 bases between them. CDR3 length equals 17 residues. CDR3 in amino acids: CASRPGSMLSQGRPQHF. CDR3 bases: TGTGCCAGCAGGCCGGGCTCCATGCTATCGCAGGGGAGGCCCCAGCATTTT.

The chain combines TRBV7-8 with TRBJ1-4, with unresolved D. The germline CDR1 and CDR2 sequences are SGHVS and FQNEAQ. Trimming stripped 5 bases from V and 2 bases from J, with 15 bases between. This CDR3 comprises 16 residues. CDR3 loop: CASSHGPRGTNEKLFF. The CDR3 region has the DNA TGTGCCAGCAGCCATGGACCCCGAGGGACTAATGAAAAACTGTTTTTT. Full variable domain (outside the CDR3, taken from reference TRBV7-8 and TRBJ1-4): GAGVSQSPRYKVAKRGQDVALRCDPISGHVSLFWYQQALGQGPEFLTYFQNEAQLDKSGLPSDRFFAERPEGSVSTLKIQRTQQEDSAVYLCASSHGPRGTNEKLFFGSGTQLSVL.

This chain connects TRBV2 to TRBJ1-1, with TRBD1 identical over 7 bases. J gave up 3 bases and V 2 bases, and 9 bases lay outside the gene matches. The germline CDR1 and CDR2 sequences are SNHLY and FYNNEI. This CDR3 is 16 amino acids long. CDR3 sequence reads: CASSELIRDSDTEAFF. CDR3 coding DNA: TGTGCCAGCAGTGAATTAATTCGGGACAGCGACACTGAAGCTTTCTTT.

Notes on this clone: Other DNA sequences in this sample translate to the same CDR3. The gene calls are TRBV4-3 and TRBJ1-2; D gene uncertain. Germline values: CDR1 LGHNA, CDR2 YSLEER. Trimming left V 0 bases short and J 2 bases short, with 7 bases between. The CDR3 spans 14 residues. Written as DNA, the CDR3 is TGCGCCAGCAGCCAAGAAAACAGCAACTATGGCTACACCTTC. This gives the protein CASSQENSNYGYTF.